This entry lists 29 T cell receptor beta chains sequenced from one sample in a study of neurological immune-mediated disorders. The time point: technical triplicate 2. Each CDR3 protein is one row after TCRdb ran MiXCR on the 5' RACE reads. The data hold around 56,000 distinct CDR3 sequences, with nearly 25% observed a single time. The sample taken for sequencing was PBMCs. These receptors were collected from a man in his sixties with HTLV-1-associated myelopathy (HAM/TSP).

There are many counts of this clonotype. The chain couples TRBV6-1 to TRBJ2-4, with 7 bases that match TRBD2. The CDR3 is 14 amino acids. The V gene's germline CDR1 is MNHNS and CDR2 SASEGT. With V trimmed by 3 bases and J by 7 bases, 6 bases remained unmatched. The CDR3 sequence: CASSDWGGSNIQYF. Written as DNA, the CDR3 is TGTGCCAGCAGTGATTGGGGGGGGTCCAACATTCAGTACTTC.

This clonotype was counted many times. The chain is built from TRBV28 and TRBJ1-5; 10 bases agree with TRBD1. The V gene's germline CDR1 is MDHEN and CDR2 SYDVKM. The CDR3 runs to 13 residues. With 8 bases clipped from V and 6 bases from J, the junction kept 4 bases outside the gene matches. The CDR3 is CASRTGGIQPQHF. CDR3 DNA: TGTGCCAGCCGGACAGGGGGAATTCAGCCCCAGCATTTT.

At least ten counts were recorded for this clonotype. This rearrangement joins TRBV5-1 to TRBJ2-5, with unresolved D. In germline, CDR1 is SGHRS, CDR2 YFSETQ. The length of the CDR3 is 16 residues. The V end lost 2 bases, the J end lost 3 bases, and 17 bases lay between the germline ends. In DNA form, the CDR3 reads TGCGCCAGCAGCTTAAGTCCAGGACGGAAAGAAGAGACCCAGTACTTC. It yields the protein CASSLSPGRKEETQYF.

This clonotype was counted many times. The CDR3 DNA sequence: TGTGCCAGCACCAGGACGGGACAGCAGTACAATGAGCAGTTCTTC. It yields the protein CASTRTGQQYNEQFF. The V and J genes are TRBV6-2 or TRBV6-3 and TRBJ2-1; 7 nucleotides line up with TRBD1. Germline assignment: CDR1 MNHEY and CDR2 SVGEGT. The length of the CDR3 is 15 residues. V lost 7 bases and J lost 4; bases outside the gene matches: 10.

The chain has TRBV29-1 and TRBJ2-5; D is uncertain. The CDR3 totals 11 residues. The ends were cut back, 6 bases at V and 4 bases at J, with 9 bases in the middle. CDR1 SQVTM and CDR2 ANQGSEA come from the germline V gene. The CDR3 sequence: CSVHDLETQYF. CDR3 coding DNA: TGCAGCGTGCACGACTTAGAGACCCAGTACTTC.

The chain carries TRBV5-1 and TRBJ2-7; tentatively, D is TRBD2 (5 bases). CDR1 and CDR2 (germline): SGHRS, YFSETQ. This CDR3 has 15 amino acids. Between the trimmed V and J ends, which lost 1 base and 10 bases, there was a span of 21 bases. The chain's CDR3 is CASSLRPEWSSGQYF. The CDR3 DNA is TGCGCCAGCAGCTTGCGCCCGGAGTGGTCCTCGGGACAGTACTTC. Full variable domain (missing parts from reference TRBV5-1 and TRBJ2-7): KAGVTQTPRYLIKTRGQQVTLSCSPISGHRSVSWYQQTPGQGLQFLFEYFSETQRNKGNFPGRFSGRQFSNSRSEMNVSTLELGDSALYLCASSLRPEWSSGQYFGPGTRLTVT.

In nucleotides, the CDR3 is TGCAGTGCCGGGAGGGGGATAAATGAGCAGTTCTTC. It translates to CSAGRGINEQFF. The chain is built from TRBV20-1 and TRBJ2-1; 8 bases are shared with TRBD2. In germline, CDR1 is DFQATT, CDR2 SNEGSKA (reference sequence). The V gene end was trimmed by 6 bases and the J gene end by 7 bases; junction bases not matched to a gene: 5. The CDR3 sequence is 12 residues long.

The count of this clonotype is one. In nucleotides, the CDR3 is TGCAGTGAGGACCGCTACAATGAGCAGTTCTTC. Amino acids: CSEDRYNEQFF. This chain joins TRBV20-1 and TRBJ2-1, with D hard to call. V shed 7 bases and J shed 3 bases, with 7 bases lying between them. The germline V gene has CDR1 DFQATT and CDR2 SNEGSKA (reference sequence). This CDR3 contains 11 residues.

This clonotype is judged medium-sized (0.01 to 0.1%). CDR3 in amino acids: CASSLVWQETQYF. The CDR3 nucleotides read TGTGCCAGCAGCTTGGTTTGGCAAGAGACCCAGTACTTC. The J gene is TRBJ2-5, the V gene TRBV7-2; D is ambiguous. V lost 3 bases and J lost 2, with 7 bases in between. The CDR3 runs 13 residues. Per the germline V gene, CDR1 is SGHTA and CDR2 is FQGNSA.

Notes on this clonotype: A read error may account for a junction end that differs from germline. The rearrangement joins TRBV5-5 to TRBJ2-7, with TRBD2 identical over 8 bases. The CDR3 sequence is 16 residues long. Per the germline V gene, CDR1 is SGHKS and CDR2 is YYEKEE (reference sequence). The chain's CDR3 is CSSSLEVTSASYEQYF. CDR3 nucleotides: TGTTCCAGCAGCTTGGAGGTGACTAGCGCCTCCTACGAGCAGTACTTC.

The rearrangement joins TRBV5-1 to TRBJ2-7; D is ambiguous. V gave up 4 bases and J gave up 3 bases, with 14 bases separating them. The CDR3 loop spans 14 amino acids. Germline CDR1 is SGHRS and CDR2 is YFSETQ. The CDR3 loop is CASSLDHSNYEQYF. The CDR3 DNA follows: TGCGCCAGCAGCCTGGACCACTCCAACTACGAGCAGTACTTC.

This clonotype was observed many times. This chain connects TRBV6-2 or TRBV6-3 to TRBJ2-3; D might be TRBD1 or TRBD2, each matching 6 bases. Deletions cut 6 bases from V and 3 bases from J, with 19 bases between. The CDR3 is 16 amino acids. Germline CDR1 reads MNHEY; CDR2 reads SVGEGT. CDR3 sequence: CASSKGEATGTDTQYF. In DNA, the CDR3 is TGTGCCAGCAGCAAGGGGGAGGCCACGGGGACAGATACGCAGTATTTT.

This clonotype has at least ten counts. The CDR3 DNA is TGTGCCAGCAGCTTTCCAATGGACTCTAGAGCATCAGAGACCCAGTACTTC. Protein product: CASSFPMDSRASETQYF. The chain has TRBV7-2 and TRBJ2-5; D is perhaps TRBD2 (5 bases). This CDR3 is 17 amino acids long. Germline lookup yields CDR1 SGHTA and CDR2 FQGNSA. The germline V and J ends were trimmed by 3 bases and 4 bases, with 21 bases remaining between them.

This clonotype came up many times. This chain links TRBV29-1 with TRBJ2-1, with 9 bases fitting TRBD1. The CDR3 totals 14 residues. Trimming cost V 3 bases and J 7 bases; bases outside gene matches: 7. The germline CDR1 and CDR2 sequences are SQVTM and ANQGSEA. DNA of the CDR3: TGCAGCGTTGATAAGGGGACAGGGCGTAATGAGCAGTTCTTC. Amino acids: CSVDKGTGRNEQFF.

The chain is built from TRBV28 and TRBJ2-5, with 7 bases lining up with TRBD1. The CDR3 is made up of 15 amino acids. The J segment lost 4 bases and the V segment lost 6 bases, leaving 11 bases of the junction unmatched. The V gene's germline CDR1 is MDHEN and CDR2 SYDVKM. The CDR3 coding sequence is TGTGCCAGCAGACGACAAACAGGGGTAGCAGAGACCCAGTACTTC. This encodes CASRRQTGVAETQYF.

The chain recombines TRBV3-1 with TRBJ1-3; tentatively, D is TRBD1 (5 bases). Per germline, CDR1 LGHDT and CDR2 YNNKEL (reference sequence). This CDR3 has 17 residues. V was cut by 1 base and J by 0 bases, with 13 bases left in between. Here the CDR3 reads CASSQVSLGDSGNTIYF. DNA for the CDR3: TGTGCCAGCAGCCAAGTGTCCCTAGGGGACTCTGGAAACACCATATATTTT.

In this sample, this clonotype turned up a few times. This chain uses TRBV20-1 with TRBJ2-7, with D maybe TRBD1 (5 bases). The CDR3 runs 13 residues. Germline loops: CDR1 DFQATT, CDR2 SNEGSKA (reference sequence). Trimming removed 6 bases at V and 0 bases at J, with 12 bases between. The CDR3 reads CSALPDSSYEQYF. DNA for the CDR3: TGCAGTGCACTACCAGACAGCTCCTACGAGCAGTACTTC.

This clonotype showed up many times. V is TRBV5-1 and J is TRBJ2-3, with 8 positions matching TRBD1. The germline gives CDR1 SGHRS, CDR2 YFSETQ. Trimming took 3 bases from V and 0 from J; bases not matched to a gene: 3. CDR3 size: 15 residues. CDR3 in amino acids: CASSYRTGSTDTQYF. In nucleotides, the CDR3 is TGCGCCAGCAGCTACAGGACAGGGAGCACAGATACGCAGTATTTT.

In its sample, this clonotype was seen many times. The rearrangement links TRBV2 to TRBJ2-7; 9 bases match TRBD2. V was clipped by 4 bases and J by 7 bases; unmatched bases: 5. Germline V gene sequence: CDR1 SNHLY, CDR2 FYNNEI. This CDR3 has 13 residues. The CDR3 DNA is TGTGCCAGCAGTGGGCGGCTAGCGGGGGAGCAGTACTTC. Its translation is CASSGRLAGEQYF.

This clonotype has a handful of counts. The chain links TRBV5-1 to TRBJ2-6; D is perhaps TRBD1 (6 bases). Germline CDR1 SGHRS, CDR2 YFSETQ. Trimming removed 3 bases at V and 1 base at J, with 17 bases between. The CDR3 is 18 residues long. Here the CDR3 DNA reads TGCGCCAGCAGCTGGACAGATCTTCTCCGGTCTGGGGCCAACGTCCTGACTTTC. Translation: CASSWTDLLRSGANVLTF.

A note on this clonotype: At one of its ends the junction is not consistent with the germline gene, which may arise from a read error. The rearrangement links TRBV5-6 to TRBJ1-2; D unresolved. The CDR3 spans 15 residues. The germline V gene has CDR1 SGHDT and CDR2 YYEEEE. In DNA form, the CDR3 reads TGTGCCAGCAGCCCGATCACGATGGACGGCTATAGCTACACCTTC. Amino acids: CASSPITMDGYSYTF.

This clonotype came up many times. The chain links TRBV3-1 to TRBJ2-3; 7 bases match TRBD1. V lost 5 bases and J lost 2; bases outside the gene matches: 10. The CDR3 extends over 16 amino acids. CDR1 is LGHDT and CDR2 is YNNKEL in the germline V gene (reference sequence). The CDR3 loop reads CASSKGGQASTDTQYF. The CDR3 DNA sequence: TGTGCCAGCAGCAAAGGAGGACAGGCTTCCACAGATACGCAGTATTTT.

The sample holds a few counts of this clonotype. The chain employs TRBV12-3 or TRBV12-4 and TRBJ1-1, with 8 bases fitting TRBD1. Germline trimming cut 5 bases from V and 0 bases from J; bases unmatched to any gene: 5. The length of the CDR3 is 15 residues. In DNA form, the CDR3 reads TGTGCCAGCAGTCACCGACAGGGGATGAACACTGAAGCTTTCTTT. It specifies CASSHRQGMNTEAFF.

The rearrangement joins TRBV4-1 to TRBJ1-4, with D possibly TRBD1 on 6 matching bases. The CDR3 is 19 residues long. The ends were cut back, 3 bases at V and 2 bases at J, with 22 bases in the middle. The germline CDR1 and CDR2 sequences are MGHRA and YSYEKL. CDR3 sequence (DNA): TGCGCCAGCAGCCATGGTTGGAAGGGGGAGCGGTGGACTAATGAAAAACTGTTTTTT. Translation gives CASSHGWKGERWTNEKLFF.

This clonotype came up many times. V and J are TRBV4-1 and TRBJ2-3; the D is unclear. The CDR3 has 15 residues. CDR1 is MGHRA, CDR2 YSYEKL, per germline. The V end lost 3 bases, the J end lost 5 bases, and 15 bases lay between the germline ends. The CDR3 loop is CASSHLLSAGDTQYF. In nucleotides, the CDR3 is TGCGCCAGCAGCCACCTCCTTTCCGCTGGAGATACGCAGTATTTT.

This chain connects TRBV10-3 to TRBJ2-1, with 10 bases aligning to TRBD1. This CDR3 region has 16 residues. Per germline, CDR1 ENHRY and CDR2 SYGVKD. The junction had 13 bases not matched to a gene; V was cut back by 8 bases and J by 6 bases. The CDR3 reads CAIGELGTGEGNEQFF. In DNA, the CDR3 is TGTGCCATCGGGGAACTCGGGACAGGGGAGGGCAATGAGCAGTTCTTC.

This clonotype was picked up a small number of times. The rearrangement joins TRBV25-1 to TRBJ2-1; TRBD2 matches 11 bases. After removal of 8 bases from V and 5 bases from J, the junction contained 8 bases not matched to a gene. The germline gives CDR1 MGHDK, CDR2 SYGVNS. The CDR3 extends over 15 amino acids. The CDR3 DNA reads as TGTGCCAGCGGGCCTAGCGGGGGGCCTCACAATGAGCAGTTCTTC. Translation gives CASGPSGGPHNEQFF.

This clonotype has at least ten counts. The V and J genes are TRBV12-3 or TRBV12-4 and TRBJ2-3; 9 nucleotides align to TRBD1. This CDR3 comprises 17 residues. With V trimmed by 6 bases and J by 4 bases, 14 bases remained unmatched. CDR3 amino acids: CASSPPTGQGGADTQYF. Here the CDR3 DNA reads TGTGCCAGCAGCCCACCCACGGGACAGGGAGGAGCAGATACGCAGTATTTT.

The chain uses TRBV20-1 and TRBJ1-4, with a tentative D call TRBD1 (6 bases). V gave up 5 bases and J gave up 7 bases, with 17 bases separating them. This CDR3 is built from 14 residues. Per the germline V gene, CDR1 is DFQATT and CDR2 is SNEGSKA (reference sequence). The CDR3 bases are TGCAGTGCTCCCCGACAGGAGGAGACTGAAAAACTGTTTTTT. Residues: CSAPRQEETEKLFF.